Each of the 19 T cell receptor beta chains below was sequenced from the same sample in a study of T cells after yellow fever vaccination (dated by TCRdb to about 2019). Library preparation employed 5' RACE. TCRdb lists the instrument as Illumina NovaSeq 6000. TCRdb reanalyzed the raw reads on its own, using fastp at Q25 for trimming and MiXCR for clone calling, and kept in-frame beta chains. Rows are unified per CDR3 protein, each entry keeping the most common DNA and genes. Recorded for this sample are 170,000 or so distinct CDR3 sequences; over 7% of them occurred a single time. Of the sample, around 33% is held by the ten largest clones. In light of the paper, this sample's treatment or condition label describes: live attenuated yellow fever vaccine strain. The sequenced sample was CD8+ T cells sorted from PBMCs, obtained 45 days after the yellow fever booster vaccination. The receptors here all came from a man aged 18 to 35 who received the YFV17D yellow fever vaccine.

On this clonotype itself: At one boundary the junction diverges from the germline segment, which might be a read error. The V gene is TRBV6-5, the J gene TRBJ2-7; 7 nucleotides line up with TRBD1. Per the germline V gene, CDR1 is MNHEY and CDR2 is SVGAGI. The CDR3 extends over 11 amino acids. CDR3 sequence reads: CASSLGDRRGF. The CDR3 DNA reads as TGTGCCAGCAGTCTCGGGGACAGAAGAGGCTTC.

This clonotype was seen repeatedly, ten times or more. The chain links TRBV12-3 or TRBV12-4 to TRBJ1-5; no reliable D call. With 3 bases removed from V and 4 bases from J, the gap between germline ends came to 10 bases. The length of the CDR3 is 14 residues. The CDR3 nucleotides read TGTGCCAGCAGTTTTTGGGGAGTGAATCAGCCCCAGCATTTT. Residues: CASSFWGVNQPQHF.

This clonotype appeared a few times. DNA for the CDR3: TGTGCCAGCAGCTCAAGGGTCTACAATGAGCAGTTCTTC. Protein: CASSSRVYNEQFF. The rearrangement joins TRBV7-9 to TRBJ2-1, with no clear D. V dropped 4 bases and J dropped 3 bases, with 7 bases sitting between them. In germline, CDR1 is SEHNR, CDR2 FQNEAQ (reference sequence). The CDR3 runs 13 residues. The full variable domain, in which reference TRBV7-9 and TRBJ2-1 provide the parts outside the CDR3, is DTGVSQNPRHKITKRGQNVTFRCDPISEHNRLYWYRQTLGQGPEFLTYFQNEAQLEKSRLLSDRFSAERPKGSFSTLEIQRTEQGDSAMYLCASSSRVYNEQFFGPGTRLTVL.

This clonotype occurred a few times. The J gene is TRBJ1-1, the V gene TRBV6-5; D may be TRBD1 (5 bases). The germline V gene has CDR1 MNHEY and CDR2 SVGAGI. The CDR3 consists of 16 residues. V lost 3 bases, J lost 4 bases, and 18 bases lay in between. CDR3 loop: CASSYEQGKFGTEAFF. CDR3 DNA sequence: TGTGCCAGCAGTTATGAGCAGGGAAAGTTCGGCACTGAAGCTTTCTTT.

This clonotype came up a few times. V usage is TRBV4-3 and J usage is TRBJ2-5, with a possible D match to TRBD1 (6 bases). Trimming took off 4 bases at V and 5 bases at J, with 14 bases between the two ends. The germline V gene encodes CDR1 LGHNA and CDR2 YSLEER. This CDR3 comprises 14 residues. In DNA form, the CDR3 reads TGCGCCAGCAGCCTCACGAGGGGGTTCGAGACCCAGTACTTC. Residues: CASSLTRGFETQYF.

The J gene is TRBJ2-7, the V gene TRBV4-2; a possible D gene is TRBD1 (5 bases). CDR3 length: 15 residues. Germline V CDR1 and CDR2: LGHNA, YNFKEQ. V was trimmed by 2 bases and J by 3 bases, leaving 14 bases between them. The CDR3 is CASSQFAGPGYEQYV. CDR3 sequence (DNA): TGTGCCAGCAGCCAATTCGCAGGGCCCGGCTACGAGCAGTACGTC.

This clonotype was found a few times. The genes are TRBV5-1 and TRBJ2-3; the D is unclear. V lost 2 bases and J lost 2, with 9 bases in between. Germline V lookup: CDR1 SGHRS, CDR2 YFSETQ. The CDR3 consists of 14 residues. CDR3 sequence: CASSFTEPTDTQYF. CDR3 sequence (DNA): TGCGCCAGCAGCTTTACAGAGCCCACAGATACGCAGTATTTT.

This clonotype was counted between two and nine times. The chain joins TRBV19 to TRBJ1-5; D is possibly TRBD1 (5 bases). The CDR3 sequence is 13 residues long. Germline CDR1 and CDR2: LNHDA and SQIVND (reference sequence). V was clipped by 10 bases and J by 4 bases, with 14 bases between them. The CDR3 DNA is TGTGCCACCTGGACAATGGGGAATCAGCCCCAGCATTTT. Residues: CATWTMGNQPQHF.

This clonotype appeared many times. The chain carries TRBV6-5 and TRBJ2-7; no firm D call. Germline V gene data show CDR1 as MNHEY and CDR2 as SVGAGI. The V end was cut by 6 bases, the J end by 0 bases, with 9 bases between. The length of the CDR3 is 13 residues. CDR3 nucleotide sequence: TGTGCCAGCAGCGGATCCCTCTCCTACGAGCAGTACTTC. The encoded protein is CASSGSLSYEQYF.

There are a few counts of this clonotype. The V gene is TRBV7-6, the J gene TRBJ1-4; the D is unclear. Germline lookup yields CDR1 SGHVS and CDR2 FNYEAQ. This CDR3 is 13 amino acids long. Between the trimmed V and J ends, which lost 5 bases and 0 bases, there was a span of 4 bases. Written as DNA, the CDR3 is TGTGCCAGCAGCAGTGCAACTAATGAAAAACTGTTTTTT. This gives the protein CASSSATNEKLFF.

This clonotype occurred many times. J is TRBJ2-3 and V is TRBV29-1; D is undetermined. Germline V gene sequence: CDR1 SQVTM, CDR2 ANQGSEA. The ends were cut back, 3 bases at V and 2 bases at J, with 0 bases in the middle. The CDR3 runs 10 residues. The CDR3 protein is CSVDTDTQYF. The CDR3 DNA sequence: TGCAGCGTTGACACAGATACGCAGTATTTT.

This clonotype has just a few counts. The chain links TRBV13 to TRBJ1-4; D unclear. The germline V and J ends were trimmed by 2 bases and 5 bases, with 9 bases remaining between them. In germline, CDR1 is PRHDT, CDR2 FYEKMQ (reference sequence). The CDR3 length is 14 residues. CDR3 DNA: TGTGCCAGCAGCTTACGGGAGCCGAATGAAAAACTGTTTTTT. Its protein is CASSLREPNEKLFF.

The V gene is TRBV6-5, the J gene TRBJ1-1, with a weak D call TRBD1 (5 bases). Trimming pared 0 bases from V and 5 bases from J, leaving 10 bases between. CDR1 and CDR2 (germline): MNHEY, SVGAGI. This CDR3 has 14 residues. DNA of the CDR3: TGTGCCAGCAGTTACTCGGGGGAGAGGACTGAAGCTTTCTTT. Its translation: CASSYSGERTEAFF.

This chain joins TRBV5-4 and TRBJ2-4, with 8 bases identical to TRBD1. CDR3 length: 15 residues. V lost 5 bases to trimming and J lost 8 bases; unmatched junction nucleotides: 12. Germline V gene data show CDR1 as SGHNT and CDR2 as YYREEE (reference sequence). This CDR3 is CASSVQDRGRDIQYF. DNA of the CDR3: TGTGCCAGCAGTGTCCAAGACAGGGGACGGGACATTCAGTACTTC. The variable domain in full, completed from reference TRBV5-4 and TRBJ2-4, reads ETGVTQSPTHLIKTRGQQVTLRCSSQSGHNTVSWYQQALGQGPQFIFQYYREEENGRGNFPPRFSGLQFPNYSSELNVNALELDDSALYLCASSVQDRGRDIQYFGAGTRLSVL.

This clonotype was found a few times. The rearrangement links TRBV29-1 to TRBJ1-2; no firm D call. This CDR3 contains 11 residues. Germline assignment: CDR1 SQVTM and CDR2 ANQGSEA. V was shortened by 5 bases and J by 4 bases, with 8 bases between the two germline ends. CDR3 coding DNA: TGCAGCGTTCGCGGACCCTATGGCTACACCTTC. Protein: CSVRGPYGYTF.

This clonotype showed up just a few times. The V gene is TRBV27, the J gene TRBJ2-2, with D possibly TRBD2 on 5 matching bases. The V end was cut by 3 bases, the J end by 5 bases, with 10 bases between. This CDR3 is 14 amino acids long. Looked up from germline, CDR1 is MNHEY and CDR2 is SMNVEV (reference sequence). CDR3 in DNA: TGTGCCAGCAGTTTCGGGGTATATACCGGGGAGCTGTTTTTT. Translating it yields CASSFGVYTGELFF.

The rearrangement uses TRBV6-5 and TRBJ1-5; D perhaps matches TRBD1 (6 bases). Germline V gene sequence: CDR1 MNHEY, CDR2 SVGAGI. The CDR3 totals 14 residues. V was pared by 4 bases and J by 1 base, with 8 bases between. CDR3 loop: CASSSTGSNQPQHF. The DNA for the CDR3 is TGTGCCAGCAGTTCCACAGGGAGCAATCAGCCCCAGCATTTT.

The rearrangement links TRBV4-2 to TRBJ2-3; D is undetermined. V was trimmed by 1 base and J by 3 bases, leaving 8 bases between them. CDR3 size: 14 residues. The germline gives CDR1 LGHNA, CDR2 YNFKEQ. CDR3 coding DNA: TGTGCCAGCAGCCAAGTTCCTTTAACAGATACGCAGTATTTT. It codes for CASSQVPLTDTQYF.

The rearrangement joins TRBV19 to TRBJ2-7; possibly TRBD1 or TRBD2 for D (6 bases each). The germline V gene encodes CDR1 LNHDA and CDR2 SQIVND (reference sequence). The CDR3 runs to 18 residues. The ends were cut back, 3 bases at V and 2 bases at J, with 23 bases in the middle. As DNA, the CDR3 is TGTGCCAGTAGTATGGAGGGGACCGGGACACTTACCACCTACGAGCAGTACTTC. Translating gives CASSMEGTGTLTTYEQYF.